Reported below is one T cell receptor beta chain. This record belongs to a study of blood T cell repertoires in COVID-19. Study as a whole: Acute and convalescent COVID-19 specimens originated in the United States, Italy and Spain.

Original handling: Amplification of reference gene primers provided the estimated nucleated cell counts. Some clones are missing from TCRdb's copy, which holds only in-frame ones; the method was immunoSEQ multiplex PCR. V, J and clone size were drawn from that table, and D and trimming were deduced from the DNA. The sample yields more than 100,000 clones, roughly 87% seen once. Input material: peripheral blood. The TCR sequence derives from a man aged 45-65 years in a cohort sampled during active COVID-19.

DNA for the CDR3: TGTGCCAGTAGTGCAGGGGTCGGTAATTCACCCCTCCACTTT. Its translation is CASSAGVGNSPLHF. This rearrangement joins TRBV19 to TRBJ1-6, with D possibly matching TRBD1 (6 bases). The germline V gene has CDR1 LNHDA and CDR2 SQIVND (reference sequence). The length of the CDR3 is 14 residues. Deletions cut 5 bases from V and 6 bases from J, with 11 bases between.